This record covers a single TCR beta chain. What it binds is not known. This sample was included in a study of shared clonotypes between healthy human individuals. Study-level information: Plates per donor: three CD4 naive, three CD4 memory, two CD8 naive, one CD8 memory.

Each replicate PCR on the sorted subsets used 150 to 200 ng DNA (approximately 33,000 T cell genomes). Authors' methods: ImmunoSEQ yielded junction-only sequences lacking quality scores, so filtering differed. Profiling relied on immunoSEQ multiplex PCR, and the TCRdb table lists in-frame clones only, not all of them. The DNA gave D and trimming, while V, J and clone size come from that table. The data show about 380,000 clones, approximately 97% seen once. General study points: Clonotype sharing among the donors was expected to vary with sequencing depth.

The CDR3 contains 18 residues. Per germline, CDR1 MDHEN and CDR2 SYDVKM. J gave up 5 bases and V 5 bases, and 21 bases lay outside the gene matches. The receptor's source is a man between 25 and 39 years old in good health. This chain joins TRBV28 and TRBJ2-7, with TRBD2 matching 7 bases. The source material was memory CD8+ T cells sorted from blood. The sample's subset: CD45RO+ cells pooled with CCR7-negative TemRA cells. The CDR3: CASSTTVLRAGEPNEQYF. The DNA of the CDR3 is TGTGCCAGCAGTACGACCGTTTTGAGGGCGGGAGAACCGAACGAGCAGTACTTC.